This T cell receptor beta chain was captured by sequencing in a study of response to subunit inactivated influenza vaccine. The CDR3 has 15 residues. Germline V gives CDR1 SGHAT, CDR2 FQDESV (reference sequence). V lost 6 bases and J 5 bases, leaving 17 bases between the germline ends. Each CDR3 protein is one row after TCRdb ran MiXCR on the RT-PCR reads. The data hold over 400,000 distinct CDR3 sequences, with roughly 9.8% observed a single time. The source material was PBMCs from blood, sampled about 40 days after vaccination. This rearrangement joins TRBV11-1 to TRBJ2-1; weak D call: TRBD2 (6 bases). The sequence was collected from a man in his forties or fifties who received an inactivated influenza vaccine. CDR3 in amino acids: CASRRGSVPNNEQFF. The CDR3 DNA reads as TGTGCCAGCAGGCGGGGTAGCGTACCTAACAATGAGCAGTTCTTC.